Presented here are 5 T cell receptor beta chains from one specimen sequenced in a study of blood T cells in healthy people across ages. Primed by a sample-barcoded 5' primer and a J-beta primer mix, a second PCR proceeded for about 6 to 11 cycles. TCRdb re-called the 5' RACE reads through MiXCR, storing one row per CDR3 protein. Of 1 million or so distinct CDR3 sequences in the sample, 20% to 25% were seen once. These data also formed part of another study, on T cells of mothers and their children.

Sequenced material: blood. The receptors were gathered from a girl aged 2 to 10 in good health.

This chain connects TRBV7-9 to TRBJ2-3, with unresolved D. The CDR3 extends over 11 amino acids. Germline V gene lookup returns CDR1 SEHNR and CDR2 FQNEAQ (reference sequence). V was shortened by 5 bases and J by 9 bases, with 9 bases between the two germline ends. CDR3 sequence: CASSPDLTQYF. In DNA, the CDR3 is TGTGCCAGCAGCCCTGATTTGACGCAGTATTTT.

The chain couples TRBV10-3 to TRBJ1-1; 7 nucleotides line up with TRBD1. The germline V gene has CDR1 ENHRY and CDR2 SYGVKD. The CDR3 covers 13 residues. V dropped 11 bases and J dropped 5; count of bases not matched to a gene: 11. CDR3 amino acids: CAAMTGRETEAFF. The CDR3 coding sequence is TGTGCCGCCATGACAGGGAGGGAGACTGAAGCTTTCTTT.

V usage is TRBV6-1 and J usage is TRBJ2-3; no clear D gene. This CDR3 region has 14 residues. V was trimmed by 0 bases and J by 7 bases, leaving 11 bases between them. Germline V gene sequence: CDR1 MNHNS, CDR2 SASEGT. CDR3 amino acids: CASSEAPLRNTQYF. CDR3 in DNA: TGTGCCAGCAGTGAAGCGCCCCTAAGAAATACGCAGTATTTT.

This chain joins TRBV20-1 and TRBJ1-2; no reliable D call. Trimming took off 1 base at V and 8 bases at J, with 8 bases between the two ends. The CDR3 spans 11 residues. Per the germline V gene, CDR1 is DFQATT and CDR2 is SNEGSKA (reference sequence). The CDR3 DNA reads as TGCAGTGCTAGAGGCGAAGAAGGCTACACCTTC. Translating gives CSARGEEGYTF.

DNA of the CDR3: TGTGCCAGCTGCTCGCCCGATAGCGGAATCACAGATACGCAGTATTTT. It codes for CASCSPDSGITDTQYF. The rearrangement uses TRBV5-6 and TRBJ2-3, with D maybe TRBD2 (6 bases). This CDR3 region has 16 residues. With 7 bases removed from V and 2 bases from J, the gap between germline ends came to 20 bases. The V gene's germline CDR1 is SGHDT and CDR2 YYEEEE.